This is a list of T cell receptor beta chains from one sample in a study of T cell responses to AZD1222 COVID-19 vaccine. Sequenced by immunoSEQ multiplex PCR; TCRdb stores in-frame clones only, minus some. The table lists 45,000 to 55,000 clones, approximately 79% of them singletons. Sequencing used peripheral blood, obtained on day 0 of MenACWY control vaccination. These receptors came from an adult in good health. Both conserved end residues are part of each CDR3. The D gene is left open where the match is weak. Size is omitted from some rows. Given values are once, few, many or a class for expanded clones.

>TRBV28|TRBD1|TRBJ1-4|-
CASRQGGRATNEKLFF
TGTGCCAGCCGACAGGGAGGTAGAGCAACTAATGAAAAACTGTTTTTT
>TRBV3-1/TRBV3-2|-|TRBJ1-1|few
CASSQLFGWRQIPNTEAFF
TGTGCCAGCAGCCAATTATTTGGGTGGCGGCAAATACCGAACACTGAAGCTTTCTTT
>TRBV29-1|-|TRBJ2-1|-
CSVTITVGEQFF
TGCAGCGTCACCATTACGGTGGGGGAGCAGTTCTTC
>TRBV30|-|TRBJ1-1|-
CAWSVRGVNTEAFF
TGTGCCTGGAGTGTACGGGGGGTGAACACTGAAGCTTTCTTT
>TRBV14|-|TRBJ2-2|-
CASSQESKDGKHRGAVF
TGTGCCAGCAGCCAAGAGTCTAAGGACGGAAAACACCGGGGAGCTGTTTTT
>TRBV9|-|TRBJ2-2|-
CASSVGELFF
TGTGCCAGCAGTGTAGGGGAGCTGTTTTTT
>TRBV7-9|TRBD1|TRBJ2-5|-
CASSLRQGLETQYF
TGTGCCAGCAGCCTAAGACAGGGTTTAGAGACCCAGTACTTC
>TRBV4-2|TRBD2|TRBJ2-7|few
CASSQEGLANYEQYF
TGTGCCAGCAGCCAAGAGGGACTAGCCAACTACGAGCAGTACTTC
>TRBV3-1/TRBV3-2|TRBD1|TRBJ1-2|few
CASRTGTGNYGYTF
TGTGCCAGCAGAACCGGGACAGGGAACTATGGCTACACCTTC
>TRBV7-9|-|TRBJ2-3|few
CASSSPTGLTDTQYF
TGTGCCAGCAGCTCCCCCACGGGTCTAACAGATACGCAGTATTTT
>TRBV29-1|TRBD1|TRBJ2-3|-
CSARTGDTQYF
TGCAGCGCCAGGACAGGAGATACGCAGTATTTT
>TRBV9|TRBD2|TRBJ2-1|-
CASSVGLVHEQFF
TGTGCCAGCAGCGTCGGACTAGTCCATGAGCAGTTCTTC
>TRBV28|TRBD1|TRBJ1-2|-
CASSLTGGNGYTF
TGTGCCAGCAGTTTGACAGGGGGTAATGGCTACACCTTC
>TRBV3-1/TRBV3-2|-|TRBJ1-5|few
CASSQDLVSNQPQHF
TGTGCCAGCAGCCAAGATTTGGTAAGCAATCAGCCCCAGCATTTT
>TRBV7-8|-|TRBJ1-1|-
CASSSGTAKNTEAFF
TGTGCCAGCAGCTCCGGGACGGCCAAGAACACTGAAGCTTTCTTT
>TRBV5-4|TRBD1|TRBJ1-1|-
CASSPRQGASTEAFF
TGTGCCAGCAGCCCTCGACAGGGGGCTAGCACTGAAGCTTTCTTT
>TRBV28|TRBD1|TRBJ1-5|once
CASSLSGGLQPQHF
TGTGCCAGCAGTTTATCAGGGGGCCTTCAGCCCCAGCATTTT
>TRBV27|-|TRBJ1-6|-
CASSPFLKGSPLHF
TGTGCCAGCAGTCCCTTTCTAAAGGGCTCACCCCTCCACTTT
>TRBV25-1|-|TRBJ1-1|once
CASSEYRLGDTEAFF
TGTGCCAGCAGTGAATATCGACTGGGGGACACTGAAGCTTTCTTT
>TRBV2|-|TRBJ2-1|-
CASRGESGSANEQFF
TGTGCCAGCAGGGGAGAGAGCGGGTCAGCCAATGAGCAGTTCTTC
>TRBV10-1|TRBD2|TRBJ2-3|few
CASSESGGVHSTDTQYF
TGCGCCAGCAGTGAAAGCGGGGGTGTACATAGTACAGATACGCAGTATTTT
>TRBV4-2|TRBD2|TRBJ2-5|-
CASSQDRGRKLAGGEETQYF
TGTGCCAGCAGCCAAGACAGGGGGCGAAAGCTAGCGGGGGGAGAAGAGACCCAGTACTTC
>TRBV4-1|-|TRBJ1-1|-
CASSQAKAGASFGTEAFF
TGCGCCAGCAGCCAAGCAAAGGCGGGGGCTAGTTTTGGGACTGAAGCTTTCTTT
>TRBV28|TRBD2|TRBJ2-3|-
CASSPSAGLAGVTDTQYF
TGTGCCAGCAGCCCAAGCGCCGGACTAGCGGGAGTCACAGATACGCAGTATTTT
>TRBV5-4|-|TRBJ1-6|-
CASSLTFQGPINSPLHF
TGTGCCAGCAGCCTGACCTTCCAAGGCCCGATTAATTCACCCCTCCACTTT
>TRBV28|-|TRBJ1-2|-
CASSTGYYYGYTF
TGTGCCAGCAGTACGGGTTACTACTATGGCTACACCTTC
>TRBV18|TRBD2|TRBJ2-7|once
CASSPIAGTSGEQYF
TGTGCCAGCTCTCCAATAGCGGGAACCTCAGGCGAGCAGTACTTC
>TRBV28|-|TRBJ1-4|-
CASSLAGGGSVGEKLFF
TGTGCCAGCAGTTTAGCTGGAGGTGGTAGTGTGGGTGAAAAACTGTTTTTT
>TRBV2|-|TRBJ1-2|-
CASSVRGNYGYTF
TGTGCCAGCAGCGTCAGGGGTAACTATGGCTACACCTTC
>TRBV28|TRBD2|TRBJ2-7|once
CASIVTGTSGREQYF
TGTGCCAGCATTGTGACCGGGACTAGCGGGAGGGAGCAGTACTTC
>TRBV6-5|TRBD1|TRBJ1-5|-
CASRYRQGNQPQHF
TGTGCCAGCAGGTATCGACAGGGGAATCAGCCCCAGCATTTT
>TRBV6-2/TRBV6-3|-|TRBJ1-5|few
CASSYSSGPSNQPQHF
TGTGCCAGCAGTTACTCCTCGGGGCCGAGCAATCAGCCCCAGCATTTT
>TRBV7-9|-|TRBJ2-3|-
CASSASQGREPIGTDTQYF
TGTGCCAGCAGCGCCTCCCAGGGGCGGGAGCCTATAGGCACAGATACGCAGTATTTT
>TRBV5-6|-|TRBJ2-5|-
CASSLTDSQETQYF
TGTGCCAGCAGCTTGACCGACAGCCAAGAGACCCAGTACTTC
>TRBV28|-|TRBJ1-5|-
CASSLLGASNQPQHF
TGTGCCAGCAGTTTATTAGGGGCTAGCAATCAGCCCCAGCATTTT
>TRBV28|-|TRBJ1-5|-
CASSLWGGGQPQHF
TGTGCCAGCAGTTTGTGGGGGGGAGGGCAGCCCCAGCATTTT
>TRBV20-1|-|TRBJ1-2|-
CSARGAPGYTF
TGCAGTGCTAGAGGAGCCCCTGGCTACACCTTC
>TRBV30|TRBD1|TRBJ2-7|-
CAWKTGGYEQYF
TGTGCCTGGAAAACAGGGGGTTACGAGCAGTACTTC
>TRBV10-1|TRBD1|TRBJ2-7|-
CASAGQGTYEQYF
TGCGCCAGCGCGGGACAGGGAACCTACGAGCAGTACTTC
>TRBV6-5|-|TRBJ1-3|-
CASSYSRRGGDTIYF
TGTGCCAGCAGTTACTCCCGTCGCGGGGGGGACACCATATATTTT
>TRBV20-1|-|TRBJ1-2|few
CSADRLGYTF
TGCAGTGCCGATAGGTTAGGCTACACCTTC
>TRBV11-2|TRBD2|TRBJ2-3|-
CASSDPTGTSPDTQYF
TGTGCCAGCAGCGACCCAACCGGGACTAGCCCAGATACGCAGTATTTT
>TRBV5-1|-|TRBJ1-1|-
CASRTGLPNTEAFF
TGCGCCAGCAGGACAGGACTCCCGAACACTGAAGCTTTCTTT
>TRBV10-3|TRBD2|TRBJ2-1|-
CAISESILAGGGNEQFF
TGTGCCATCAGTGAGTCGATACTAGCGGGAGGAGGCAATGAGCAGTTCTTC
>TRBV28|-|TRBJ2-1|once
CASSPDRGGRKSYNEQFF
TGTGCCAGCAGCCCCGACCGAGGGGGGCGAAAGTCCTACAATGAGCAGTTCTTC
>TRBV29-1|-|TRBJ2-1|-
CSVGKAYNEQFF
TGCAGCGTAGGTAAGGCGTACAATGAGCAGTTCTTC
>TRBV2|-|TRBJ1-1|-
CASSVSDRTEAFF
TGTGCCAGCAGTGTCTCTGACCGTACTGAAGCTTTCTTT
>TRBV5-1|TRBD2|TRBJ2-7|few
CASSLESGGLNEQYF
TGCGCCAGCAGCTTGGAAAGCGGGGGTCTTAACGAGCAGTACTTC
>TRBV18|TRBD1|TRBJ2-2|-
CASSSGTGSLKRELFF
TGTGCCAGCTCCTCCGGGACAGGATCCCTGAAGAGGGAGCTGTTTTTT
>TRBV24-1|-|TRBJ1-5|-
CATSEGFNQPQHF
TGTGCCACCAGTGAAGGGTTCAATCAGCCCCAGCATTTT
>TRBV28|-|TRBJ1-1|-
CASSPRWNTEAFF
TGTGCCAGCAGTCCCCGGTGGAACACTGAAGCTTTCTTT
>TRBV6-5|-|TRBJ2-3|-
CASSRTATADTQYF
TGTGCCAGCAGCCGTACAGCGACGGCAGATACGCAGTATTTT
>TRBV30|TRBD1|TRBJ1-2|-
CAWSLQGLGGYTF
TGTGCCTGGAGCCTACAGGGGTTGGGGGGCTACACCTTC
>TRBV19|TRBD1|TRBJ1-5|-
CASRRTGQANQPQHF
TGTGCCAGTAGAAGGACAGGGCAAGCCAATCAGCCCCAGCATTTT